These 11 T cell receptor beta chains were sequenced from one sample in a study of blood T cell repertoires in COVID-19. TCRdb's table, derived via immunoSEQ multiplex PCR, lists solely in-frame clones and lacks some. The top ten hold 3% to 3.5% of the sample, which has a few hundred thousand clones, about 87% seen once. Specimen: peripheral blood. These TCRs come from a man in his sixties with acute or convalescent COVID-19.

V usage is TRBV18 and J usage is TRBJ2-2, with D possibly TRBD2 on 5 matching bases. Looked up from germline, CDR1 is KGHSH and CDR2 is LQKENI. There are 18 residues in the CDR3. The V end lost 1 base, the J end lost 4 bases, and 19 bases lay between the germline ends. The CDR3 DNA follows: TGTGCCAGCTCACCACTTTTGGGAGTTCTCCGGGGCACCGGGGAGCTGTTTTTT. This codes for CASSPLLGVLRGTGELFF.

CDR3 sequence (DNA): TGTGCCAGCAGTTTTAAGTCGGAGGGAGCCTACAATGAGCAGTTCTTC. Its translation: CASSFKSEGAYNEQFF. The J gene is TRBJ2-1, the V gene TRBV27, with D tentatively TRBD2 (6 bases). The V gene's germline CDR1 is MNHEY and CDR2 SMNVEV (reference sequence). The CDR3 runs to 16 residues. Trimming cost V 3 bases and J 2 bases, with 14 bases left between them.

This chain connects TRBV5-1 to TRBJ2-7; weak D call: TRBD1 (6 bases). Trimming took 1 base from V and 2 from J, leaving 13 bases between them. In germline, CDR1 is SGHRS, CDR2 YFSETQ. The CDR3 extends over 15 amino acids. DNA for the CDR3: TGCGCCAGCAGCTTGTGGGCAGGGGACGCCTACGAGCAGTACTTC. The encoded protein is CASSLWAGDAYEQYF.

The V and J genes are TRBV7-9 and TRBJ1-4; TRBD1 is a possible D gene (5 bases). V dropped 3 bases and J dropped 8 bases, with 13 bases sitting between them. The CDR3 is 14 amino acids. Germline-derived CDR1 and CDR2 are SEHNR and FQNEAQ (reference sequence). CDR3 sequence (DNA): TGTGCCAGCAGCTTTGGAGGGGCAGGGGAAAAACTGTTTTTT. It encodes CASSFGGAGEKLFF.

The chain is built from TRBV25-1 and TRBJ2-3, with 12 bases lining up with TRBD2. The germline V gene has CDR1 MGHDK and CDR2 SYGVNS. Unmatched junction bases numbered 5, after V lost 5 bases and J lost 2 bases. This CDR3 has 16 residues. The CDR3 DNA sequence: TGTGCCAGCAGTCAACTAGCGGGGGGCCACACAGATACGCAGTATTTT. Translation gives CASSQLAGGHTDTQYF.

The rearrangement joins TRBV19 to TRBJ2-7, with TRBD1 as a possible D gene (6 bases). V was trimmed by 3 bases and J by 2 bases, leaving 14 bases between them. This CDR3 has 15 residues. Germline values: CDR1 LNHDA, CDR2 SQIVND (reference sequence). The CDR3 region is CASSIGQGIAYEQYF. In DNA form, the CDR3 reads TGTGCCAGTAGTATCGGGCAGGGGATTGCCTACGAGCAGTACTTC.

V and J are TRBV5-1 and TRBJ1-1; no clear D. V was shortened by 2 bases and J by 1 base, with 15 bases between the two germline ends. The CDR3 runs to 16 residues. Germline V gene data show CDR1 as SGHRS and CDR2 as YFSETQ. For the CDR3, the DNA is TGCGCCAGCAGCTTTTACGGGTCGCGGGGGAACACTGAAGCTTTCTTT. This gives the protein CASSFYGSRGNTEAFF. Filled out from reference TRBV5-1 and TRBJ1-1, the complete variable domain reads KAGVTQTPRYLIKTRGQQVTLSCSPISGHRSVSWYQQTPGQGLQFLFEYFSETQRNKGNFPGRFSGRQFSNSRSEMNVSTLELGDSALYLCASSFYGSRGNTEAFFGQGTRLTVV.

The V gene is TRBV3-1 (or the pseudogene TRBV3-2), the J gene TRBJ2-7, with 8 bases aligning to TRBD1. The CDR3 has 14 amino acids. V shed 4 bases and J 5 bases; nucleotides not matched to a gene: 7. In germline, CDR1 is LGHDT, CDR2 YNNKEL (reference sequence). This CDR3 reads CASSLDRESHEQYF. For the CDR3, the DNA is TGTGCCAGCAGCCTGGACAGGGAGTCCCACGAGCAGTACTTC.

The V and J genes are TRBV19 and TRBJ2-2, with 7 bases aligning to TRBD1. Germline values: CDR1 LNHDA, CDR2 SQIVND (reference sequence). Trimming cost V 7 bases and J 2 bases; bases outside gene matches: 4. The CDR3 loop spans 14 amino acids. This CDR3 is CASNRDSNTGELFF. In DNA, the CDR3 is TGTGCCAGTAACCGGGACAGCAACACCGGGGAGCTGTTTTTT. Full variable domain (missing parts from reference TRBV19 and TRBJ2-2): DGGITQSPKYLFRKEGQNVTLSCEQNLNHDAMYWYRQDPGQGLRLIYYSQIVNDFQKGDIAEGYSVSREKKESFPLTVTSAQKNPTAFYLCASNRDSNTGELFFGEGSRLTVL.

The V call is TRBV5-1, the J call TRBJ1-4; tentatively, D is TRBD1 (6 bases). The germline gives CDR1 SGHRS, CDR2 YFSETQ. V gave up 4 bases and J gave up 0 bases, with 13 bases separating them. This CDR3 region has 16 residues. This CDR3 reads CASSSGQLATNEKLFF. The CDR3 DNA reads TGCGCCAGCAGCAGCGGACAGCTAGCAACTAATGAAAAACTGTTTTTT.

This rearrangement joins TRBV21-1 to TRBJ2-7; TRBD1, the table's D call, was not compared with the DNA. TRBV21-1 is a known pseudogene. The CDR3 runs 17 residues. This CDR3 is CASSKEGGTGGSHEQYF. The CDR3 nucleotides read TGTGCCAGCAGCAAAGAGGGCGGGACAGGGGGCTCCCACGAGCAGTACTTC.